Presented here are 2 T cell receptor beta chains from one specimen sequenced in a study of PD-1 blockade in classical Hodgkin lymphoma. Each of the patients experienced relapse following autologous stem cell transplantation, and their brentuximab vedotin exposure differed. Assay used: immunoSEQ multiplex PCR; TCRdb lists only in-frame clones, some missing. Of tens of thousands of clones listed, about 71% are singletons. This material consisted of peripheral blood mononuclear cells (PBMCs), taken at baseline. Receptors originate from a human donor with classical Hodgkin lymphoma.

This clone turned up a few times. The CDR3 here is CASSSGLAEYNEQFF. The CDR3, as DNA: TGTGCCAGCAGCTCGGGACTAGCGGAGTACAATGAGCAGTTCTTC. The rearrangement links TRBV4-2 to TRBJ2-1; 11 positions match TRBD2. Germline-derived CDR1 and CDR2 are LGHNA and YNFKEQ. After removal of 5 bases from V and 4 bases from J, the junction contained 4 bases not matched to a gene. The CDR3 spans 15 residues.

The gene calls are TRBV10-3 and TRBJ2-2; D gene uncertain. Germline V lookup: CDR1 ENHRY, CDR2 SYGVKD. This CDR3 contains 13 residues. With 7 bases removed from V and 1 base from J, the gap between germline ends came to 7 bases. The CDR3 coding sequence is TGTGCCATCACGGTGGAGAACACCGGGGAGCTGTTTTTT. This translates into CAITVENTGELFF.